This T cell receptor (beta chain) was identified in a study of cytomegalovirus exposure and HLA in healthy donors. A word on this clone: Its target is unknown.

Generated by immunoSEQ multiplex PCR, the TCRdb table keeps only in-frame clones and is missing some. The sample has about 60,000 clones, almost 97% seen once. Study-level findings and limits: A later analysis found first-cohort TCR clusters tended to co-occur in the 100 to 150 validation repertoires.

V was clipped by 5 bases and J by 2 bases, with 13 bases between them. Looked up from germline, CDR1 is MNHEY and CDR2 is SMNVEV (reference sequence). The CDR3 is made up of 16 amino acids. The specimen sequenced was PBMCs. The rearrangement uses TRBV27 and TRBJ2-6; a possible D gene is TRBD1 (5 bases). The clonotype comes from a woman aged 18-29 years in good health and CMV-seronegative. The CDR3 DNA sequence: TGTGCCAGCAGTGAGGTGGGGCTCCCTGGGGCCAACGTCCTGACTTTC. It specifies CASSEVGLPGANVLTF.